This T cell receptor (beta chain) was sequenced during a study of siplizumab effects on memory and regulatory T cells. Per the germline V gene, CDR1 is SGHTA and CDR2 is FQGNSA. The CDR3 totals 13 residues. J gave up 5 bases and V 8 bases, and 5 bases lay outside the gene matches. The method was immunoSEQ multiplex PCR; TCRdb's version includes in-frame clones alone and lacks a portion of them. This sample carries some 100,000 clones, 85% to 95% of them seen once, and the ten largest clones take approximately 1.4%. The clonotype was recovered from a human donor in good health. The sample comprised non-Treg CD4+ T cells sorted from blood. The V call is TRBV7-2, the J call TRBJ2-3, with 9 bases aligning to TRBD2. The CDR3 DNA follows: TGTGCCAGCCGTTCTAGCGGGATAGATACGCAGTATTTT. It translates to CASRSSGIDTQYF.